This T cell receptor (beta chain) was found in a study of T cell repertoires in cytomegalovirus infection. Study-level findings and limits: Identification of carriers of CMV plus the relevant HLA was performed using cumulative public TCR beta family frequency. Clonotypes of TCR beta that were HLA-C-restricted and CMV-specific dominated the ex vivo response.

With respect to this clonotype: Its antigen is not identified.

TCRdb called the reads again in MiXCR, with one record for every CDR3 protein. The sample records fewer than 300,000 distinct CDR3 sequences, about a quarter being singletons. The length of the CDR3 is 16 residues. Germline V gene data show CDR1 as MNHEY and CDR2 as SMNVEV (reference sequence). With V trimmed by 4 bases and J by 3 bases, 6 bases remained unmatched. The rearrangement uses TRBV27 and TRBJ2-5, with 12 bases matching TRBD1. The clonotype was recovered from a human donor in good health (CMV status not recorded). Some clones in this sample may be carry-over from other donors' samples. The material sequenced was PBMCs. The CDR3 DNA sequence: TGTGCCAGCAGTTCCTCGGGACAGGGGGCGAAAGAGACCCAGTACTTC. Translated, it gives CASSSSGQGAKETQYF.